This TCR beta chain was obtained from a study of blood T cell repertoires in COVID-19. TCRdb's table, derived via immunoSEQ multiplex PCR, lists solely in-frame clones and lacks some. The sample has some 370,000 clones, 89% seen once. The length of the CDR3 is 14 residues. Trimming at V came to 4 bases and at J to 5 bases, leaving 10 bases not matched to a gene. CDR1 and CDR2 from the germline V gene are GTSNPN and SVGIG (reference sequence). The receptor was derived from a man aged 40-49 years with acute or convalescent COVID-19. The chain joins TRBV30 to TRBJ2-5; 7 bases agree with TRBD1. The specimen was peripheral blood. The CDR3 region is CAWNTGQAGETQYF. The CDR3 DNA is TGTGCCTGGAATACCGGACAGGCAGGGGAGACCCAGTACTTC. Supplemented by reference TRBV30 and TRBJ2-5, the full variable domain reads SQTIHQWPATLVQPVGSPLSLECTVEGTSNPNLYWYRQAAGRGLQLLFYSVGIGQISSEVPQNLSASRPQDRQFILSSKKLLLSDSGFYLCAWNTGQAGETQYFGPGTRLLVL.